These 29 T cell receptor beta chains came from one sample sequenced in a study of cytomegalovirus exposure and HLA in healthy donors. It was with 60 Vbeta and 13 Jbeta primers that the PCR ran. TCRdb's copy holds only in-frame clones and misses some; the assay was immunoSEQ multiplex PCR. The table includes 130,000 or so clones, about 73% detected once. Sample: PBMCs. The receptors shown here come from a woman between 35 and 50 years old in good health and CMV-seronegative.

This rearrangement joins TRBV5-1 to TRBJ2-6, with TRBD1 matching over 7 bases. The V segment lost 4 bases and the J segment 0 bases; nucleotides outside the gene matches: 13. CDR3 length equals 19 residues. Germline CDR1 reads SGHRS; CDR2 reads YFSETQ. CDR3 DNA: TGCGCCAGCAGCCCCTTCGTTCCGGGACAGAGCTCTGGGGCCAACGTCCTGACTTTC. Residues: CASSPFVPGQSSGANVLTF.

The chain recombines TRBV9 with TRBJ2-7; the D gene is possibly TRBD1 (5 bases). The CDR3 has 17 amino acids. Germline CDR1 is SGDLS and CDR2 is YYNGEE. The V end was cut by 4 bases, the J end by 0 bases, with 20 bases between. CDR3 protein: CASSRLGKTVPSYEQYF. The CDR3 DNA reads as TGTGCCAGCAGCCGTTTGGGGAAGACAGTTCCCTCCTACGAGCAGTACTTC.

This clone was seen just once. The chain joins TRBV7-3 to TRBJ2-2; possible D gene TRBD1, 6 bases. This CDR3 is built from 15 residues. CDR1 and CDR2 (germline): SGHTA, FQGTGA. Trimming left V 4 bases short and J 5 bases short, with 14 bases between. CDR3 coding DNA: TGTGCCAGCAGCTATGCGGACAGACCGACCGGGGAGCTGTTTTTT. Amino acid sequence: CASSYADRPTGELFF.

This chain joins TRBV5-4 and TRBJ1-2; the D is unclear. The CDR3 covers 14 residues. CDR1 is SGHNT and CDR2 is YYREEE in the germline V gene (reference sequence). V was trimmed by 2 bases and J by 5 bases, leaving 13 bases between them. This CDR3 reads CASSFVSGEYGYTF. CDR3 DNA sequence: TGTGCCAGCAGCTTTGTCAGCGGAGAATATGGCTACACCTTC.

This clone was counted a single time. This chain joins TRBV11-2 and TRBJ1-5; no firm D call. Per the germline V gene, CDR1 is SGHAT and CDR2 is FQNNGV. The CDR3 is 13 residues long. Trimming removed 1 base at V and 8 bases at J, with 9 bases between. The CDR3: CASSLALVEPQHF. DNA of the CDR3: TGTGCCAGCAGCTTAGCCCTAGTTGAGCCCCAGCATTTT.

This chain's CDR3 is CASSLVAASSYNEQFF. DNA for the CDR3: TGCGCCAGCAGCTTGGTAGCGGCGAGCTCCTACAATGAGCAGTTCTTC. The V and J genes are TRBV5-1 and TRBJ2-1; possible D gene TRBD2, 6 bases. Trimming stripped 0 bases from V and 0 bases from J, with 10 bases between. Germline V gives CDR1 SGHRS, CDR2 YFSETQ. The length of the CDR3 is 16 residues.

This clone was seen more than once but under ten times. The gene calls are TRBV28 and TRBJ2-7, with D perhaps matching TRBD1 (6 bases). Trimming took 5 bases from V and 5 from J, leaving 16 bases between them. CDR3 length equals 14 residues. The germline V gene encodes CDR1 MDHEN and CDR2 SYDVKM. The CDR3 sequence is CASSVPGTTDEQYF. The DNA of the CDR3 is TGTGCCAGCAGTGTCCCCGGGACAACAGACGAGCAGTACTTC.

This clone was detected a few times. The rearrangement links TRBV4-2 to TRBJ1-4; 10 bases fit TRBD1. Germline V gene lookup returns CDR1 LGHNA and CDR2 YNFKEQ. V shed 0 bases and J 8 bases; nucleotides not matched to a gene: 15. This CDR3 has 19 amino acids. The CDR3, as DNA: TGTGCCAGCAGCCAAGAACGGGCCTTCGGGACAGGGGTTTGGGAAAAACTGTTTTTT. Amino acid sequence: CASSQERAFGTGVWEKLFF.

The rearrangement uses TRBV5-1 and TRBJ2-1; D not resolved. CDR1 and CDR2 from the germline V gene are SGHRS and YFSETQ. V lost 0 bases and J lost 9, with 13 bases in between. The CDR3 loop spans 14 amino acids. The CDR3 spells CASSLELGRVEQFF. As DNA, the CDR3 is TGCGCCAGCAGCTTGGAGCTAGGTCGGGTTGAGCAGTTCTTC.

This clone was seen only a few times. The chain has TRBV9 and TRBJ1-1; 7 bases agree with TRBD1. Germline V lookup: CDR1 SGDLS, CDR2 YYNGEE. The V gene end was trimmed by 0 bases and the J gene end by 5 bases; junction bases not matched to a gene: 7. This CDR3 has 15 residues. The CDR3 coding sequence is TGTGCCAGCAGCGTAGAGCCAGGGGGTTTTACTGAAGCTTTCTTT. Its translation: CASSVEPGGFTEAFF.

The chain is built from TRBV10-2 and TRBJ1-1; TRBD1 might be the D (5 bases). V lost 2 bases and J 3 bases, leaving 10 bases between the germline ends. Germline V gene data show CDR1 as WSHSY and CDR2 as SAAADI. The CDR3 is 14 amino acids. The CDR3 coding sequence is TGCGCCAGCAGTGAGCGGGGGTTCTACACTGAAGCTTTCTTT. Amino acids: CASSERGFYTEAFF.

The chain recombines TRBV7-8 with TRBJ1-5; no clear D gene. In germline, CDR1 is SGHVS, CDR2 FQNEAQ. V gave up 1 base and J gave up 2 bases, with 9 bases separating them. The CDR3 totals 15 residues. In DNA, the CDR3 is TGTGCCAGCAGCTTAGTGGCAAACGGCAATCAGCCCCAGCATTTT. Residues: CASSLVANGNQPQHF.

This chain joins TRBV29-1 and TRBJ2-3, with a possible D match to TRBD1 (6 bases). The length of the CDR3 is 15 residues. In germline, CDR1 is SQVTM, CDR2 ANQGSEA. The ends were cut back, 0 bases at V and 0 bases at J, with 10 bases in the middle. CDR3 in amino acids: CSVEDRQGSTDTQYF. CDR3 nucleotide sequence: TGCAGCGTTGAAGATCGGCAGGGGAGCACAGATACGCAGTATTTT.

The rearrangement joins TRBV28 to TRBJ1-2; TRBD1 matches 9 bases. CDR3 length: 15 residues. Germline CDR1 reads MDHEN; CDR2 reads SYDVKM. V shed 3 bases and J 8 bases; nucleotides not matched to a gene: 10. CDR3 bases: TGTGCCAGCAGTTTGGGACAGGGTCGGAGGCCGGGCTACACCTTC. It translates to CASSLGQGRRPGYTF.

The genes are TRBV29-1 and TRBJ2-1, with a weak D call TRBD2 (6 bases). CDR3 length equals 10 residues. Germline V gives CDR1 SQVTM, CDR2 ANQGSEA. With 6 bases removed from V and 8 bases from J, the gap between germline ends came to 8 bases. The CDR3 DNA sequence: TGCAGCGTGGGAGGTTATGAGCAGTTCTTC. Protein: CSVGGYEQFF.

In nucleotides, the CDR3 is TGTGCCAGCAGCATACTTGCGGGAGGTTACAATGAGCAGTTCTTC. It codes for CASSILAGGYNEQFF. This sequence joins TRBV7-3 and TRBJ2-1; the match to TRBD2 covers 8 bases. CDR3 length: 15 amino acids. J was trimmed by 4 bases and V by 5 bases; bases with no gene match: 7. Germline values: CDR1 SGHTA, CDR2 FQGTGA. Using reference TRBV7-3 and TRBJ2-1 for the parts outside the CDR3, the full variable domain is GAGVSQTPSNKVTEKGKYVELRCDPISGHTALYWYRQSLGQGPEFLIYFQGTGAADDSGLPNDRFFAVRPEGSVSTLKIQRTERGDSAVYLCASSILAGGYNEQFFGPGTRLTVL.

This sequence joins TRBV7-9 and TRBJ2-1; 8 bases map to TRBD2. Germline V CDR1 and CDR2: SEHNR, FQNEAQ (reference sequence). This CDR3 region has 18 residues. Losses at the gene ends were 5 bases for V and 4 bases for J; bases not matched to a gene: 16. The CDR3 coding sequence is TGTGCCAGCAGCGTGTCGGGGGAGTCACTAGCGGCGTACAATGAGCAGTTCTTC. Amino acid sequence: CASSVSGESLAAYNEQFF.

This clone appeared a few times. In DNA, the CDR3 is TGCAGCGTTGATAAGGGGCAGGGGGCAGGAGATACGCAGTATTTT. This sequence encodes CSVDKGQGAGDTQYF. The chain couples TRBV29-1 to TRBJ2-3; 8 bases are a match to TRBD1. The V gene end was trimmed by 3 bases and the J gene end by 5 bases; junction bases not matched to a gene: 10. Germline values: CDR1 SQVTM, CDR2 ANQGSEA. The CDR3 is 15 amino acids.

The DNA for the CDR3 is TGTGCCAGCAGTTGGGGGGGGGCCAGCTCCTATAATTCACCCCTCCACTTT. Its protein product is CASSWGGASSYNSPLHF. This chain uses TRBV28 with TRBJ1-6; tentatively, D is TRBD1 (6 bases). V was shortened by 4 bases and J by 0 bases, with 13 bases between the two germline ends. The CDR3 contains 17 residues. Germline V gives CDR1 MDHEN, CDR2 SYDVKM.

The CDR3 region is CASMARPGSTDTQYF. The CDR3 DNA follows: TGTGCCAGCATGGCTCGTCCTGGTAGCACAGATACGCAGTATTTT. The chain carries TRBV6-6 and TRBJ2-3; D remains unclear. Deletions cut 7 bases from V and 0 bases from J, with 14 bases between. In germline, CDR1 is MNHNY, CDR2 SVGAGI (reference sequence). The CDR3 runs 15 residues.

The table lists this clone with a count of one. V is TRBV19 and J is TRBJ1-2, with D possibly being TRBD1 (6 bases). The CDR3 extends over 14 amino acids. Per germline, CDR1 LNHDA and CDR2 SQIVND (reference sequence). Trimming shortened V by 6 bases and J by 4 bases, and 15 bases separated the two germline ends. CDR3 DNA sequence: TGTGCCAGTAGAGAACAGGGTTTGCTCTATGGCTACACCTTC. It translates to CASREQGLLYGYTF.

This clone appeared a few times. This sequence joins TRBV28 and TRBJ1-5; D is perhaps TRBD1 (6 bases). This CDR3 is 15 amino acids long. Trimming left V 3 bases short and J 1 base short, with 10 bases between. CDR1 and CDR2 from the germline V gene are MDHEN and SYDVKM. This CDR3 reads CASSLPDRSNQPQHF. The CDR3 DNA reads as TGTGCCAGCAGTTTGCCGGACAGAAGCAATCAGCCCCAGCATTTT.

This clone occurred once. This chain joins TRBV28 and TRBJ1-2, with TRBD1 matching 8 bases. This CDR3 is built from 15 residues. The trim removed 6 bases at V and 7 bases at J, leaving 13 bases unmatched. Germline V gene lookup returns CDR1 MDHEN and CDR2 SYDVKM. The CDR3 protein is CASRSTGAGGGGYTF. In DNA form, the CDR3 reads TGTGCCAGCAGGTCGACAGGGGCAGGAGGTGGTGGCTACACCTTC.

This sequence joins TRBV18 and TRBJ1-2; possibly TRBD1 for D (6 bases). CDR3 length: 15 amino acids. CDR1 KGHSH and CDR2 LQKENI come from the germline V gene. Trimming shortened V by 5 bases and J by 4 bases, and 17 bases separated the two germline ends. CDR3 bases: TGTGCCAGCTCAGTGGCCACAGGGCTGGGCTATGGCTACACCTTC. Its translation: CASSVATGLGYGYTF.

The DNA for the CDR3 is TGCGCCAGCAGCTTGCGTGCAGGGCCCTCCTACGAGCAGTACTTC. Its translation is CASSLRAGPSYEQYF. This chain links TRBV5-1 with TRBJ2-7, with a weak D call TRBD1 (5 bases). Trimming pared 1 base from V and 0 bases from J, leaving 11 bases between. The germline V gene encodes CDR1 SGHRS and CDR2 YFSETQ. The length of the CDR3 is 15 residues.

This sequence joins TRBV7-8 and TRBJ2-7, with D perhaps matching TRBD1 (5 bases). V dropped 2 bases and J dropped 7 bases, with 24 bases sitting between them. Germline V gene sequence: CDR1 SGHVS, CDR2 FQNEAQ. The CDR3 totals 17 residues. As DNA, the CDR3 is TGTGCCAGCAGCTTAAAAGTTACAGGTCGAGGAACCAGGGAGCAGTACTTC. Translated, it gives CASSLKVTGRGTREQYF.

The chain uses TRBV28 and TRBJ2-1; D is perhaps TRBD2 (5 bases). The germline V gene has CDR1 MDHEN and CDR2 SYDVKM. This CDR3 comprises 11 residues. Deletions cut 10 bases from V and 6 bases from J, with 10 bases between. CDR3: CATETSNEQFF. CDR3 coding DNA: TGTGCCACGGAAACTAGCAATGAGCAGTTCTTC.

The chain couples TRBV28 to TRBJ1-2; 7 bases are shared with TRBD1. There are 14 residues in the CDR3. After removal of 1 base from V and 6 bases from J, the junction contained 5 bases not matched to a gene. CDR1 MDHEN and CDR2 SYDVKM come from the germline V gene. The CDR3 region is CASSLSDRVDGYTF. The DNA of the CDR3 is TGTGCCAGCAGTTTATCAGACAGGGTGGATGGCTACACCTTC.

The chain combines TRBV4-1 with TRBJ2-2, with TRBD2 matching over 8 bases. Per the germline V gene, CDR1 is MGHRA and CDR2 is YSYEKL. Losses at the gene ends were 5 bases for V and 5 bases for J; bases not matched to a gene: 13. This CDR3 is built from 17 residues. DNA for the CDR3: TGCGCCAGCAGCTCCCGAGCGGTTGGCGGGGGGACCGGGGAGCTGTTTTTT. Protein sequence: CASSSRAVGGGTGELFF.